The source of this T cell receptor (beta chain) is a study of CD8+ T cells in alopecia areata. Germline V lookup: CDR1 KGHSY, CDR2 FQNENV. The CDR3 length is 13 residues. Trimming removed 3 bases from V and 7 bases from J, with 10 bases in between. A remark on this clone: Its cognate antigen is unknown.

cDNA prepared by RNA extraction and subsequent reverse transcription served as the template for sequencing. Using immunoSEQ multiplex PCR, the repertoire was profiled, and TCRdb retains in-frame clones only, with some absent. The table records 150,000 or so clones, around 55% of them present only once. PBMCs yielded sorted CD4+ and CD8+ T cells. Overall study results and limits: Affected scalp, especially in alopecia totalis/universalis, had a higher clonality than normal scalp did.

The sequenced sample was CD4+ T cells sorted from blood. The chain has TRBV16 and TRBJ1-5, with D unresolved. This clonotype originated in a human donor in good health. The CDR3 reads CASSHPGGQPQHF. The CDR3 region has the DNA TGTGCCAGCAGCCACCCGGGTGGACAGCCCCAGCATTTT.